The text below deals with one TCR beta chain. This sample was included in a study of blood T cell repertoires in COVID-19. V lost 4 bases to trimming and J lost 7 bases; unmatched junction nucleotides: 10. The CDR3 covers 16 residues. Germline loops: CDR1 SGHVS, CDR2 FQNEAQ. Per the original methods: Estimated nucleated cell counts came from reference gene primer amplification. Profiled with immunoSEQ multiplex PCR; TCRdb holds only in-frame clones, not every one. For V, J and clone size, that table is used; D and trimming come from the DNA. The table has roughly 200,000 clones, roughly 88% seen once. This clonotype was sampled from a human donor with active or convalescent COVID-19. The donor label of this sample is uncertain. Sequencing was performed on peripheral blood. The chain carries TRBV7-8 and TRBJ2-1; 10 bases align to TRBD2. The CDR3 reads CASSSLAGGVGNEQFF. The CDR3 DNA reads TGTGCCAGCAGCTCATTAGCGGGGGGAGTCGGGAATGAGCAGTTCTTC.